What follows are 27 T cell receptor beta chains derived from one specimen sequenced in a study of blood T cells in healthy people across ages. Sample-barcoded 5' priming and a J-beta primer mix drove a second PCR of roughly 7 to 11 cycles. TCRdb re-called the 5' RACE reads with MiXCR, one entry per CDR3 protein. Counted here are about 1.5 million distinct CDR3 sequences, 40% to 45% occurring once; the ten biggest clones make up around 4%. The sequenced material came from blood. The receptors derive from a woman aged 18-30 years in good health.

This clonotype was recorded many times. V and J are TRBV9 and TRBJ2-7; D remains unclear. With 3 bases removed from V and 0 bases from J, the gap between germline ends came to 10 bases. Germline V gives CDR1 SGDLS, CDR2 YYNGEE. This CDR3 has 14 amino acids. CDR3 nucleotides: TGTGCCAGCAGCGCGGCAGGCTTCTCCTACGAGCAGTACTTC. This encodes CASSAAGFSYEQYF.

This sequence joins TRBV28 and TRBJ2-1, with TRBD2 matching over 11 bases. V gave up 6 bases and J gave up 9 bases; unmatched junction bases: 10. The CDR3 runs to 15 residues. The V gene's germline CDR1 is MDHEN and CDR2 SYDVKM. The CDR3 loop reads CASRPLAGGAREQFF. The DNA of the CDR3 is TGTGCCAGCAGACCCCTAGCGGGAGGTGCTCGTGAGCAGTTCTTC.

CDR3 DNA: TGTGCCAGCAGGCGACTAGCGGGAGGGCCAAGCACCGGGGAGCTGTTTTTT. This sequence encodes CASRRLAGGPSTGELFF. The V gene is TRBV12-3 or TRBV12-4, the J gene TRBJ2-2, with 14 nucleotides matching TRBD2. The trim removed 6 bases at V and 4 bases at J, leaving 7 bases unmatched. The CDR3 is 17 amino acids.

The rearrangement uses TRBV20-1 and TRBJ2-1; no firm D call. V lost 3 bases to trimming and J lost 10 bases, with 10 bases between them. Germline-derived CDR1 and CDR2 are DFQATT and SNEGSKA (reference sequence). This CDR3 is 11 amino acids long. The CDR3 protein is CSASGGSEQFF. CDR3 nucleotides: TGCAGTGCTAGTGGCGGTTCCGAGCAGTTCTTC.

The rearrangement joins TRBV10-3 to TRBJ2-1, with 8 bases matching TRBD2. V lost 2 bases, J lost 10 bases, and 13 bases stayed unmatched. The CDR3 totals 16 residues. Germline CDR1 ENHRY, CDR2 SYGVKD. The DNA of the CDR3 is TGTGCCATCAGTGAGCTCGGGGGGGGATTATCCTACGAGCAGTTCTTC. As protein: CAISELGGGLSYEQFF.

This chain links TRBV2 with TRBJ1-1; 7 nucleotides line up with TRBD1. The V gene end was trimmed by 5 bases and the J gene end by 7 bases; junction bases not matched to a gene: 7. The CDR3 contains 13 residues. Germline-derived CDR1 and CDR2 are SNHLY and FYNNEI. The CDR3 DNA sequence: TGTGCCAGCAGTCGAACAGGGGCGGTTGAAGCTTTCTTT. Translating it yields CASSRTGAVEAFF.

This chain joins TRBV25-1 and TRBJ1-1, with D perhaps TRBD1 (6 bases). CDR1 MGHDK and CDR2 SYGVNS come from the germline V gene. V lost 7 bases and J 2 bases, leaving 11 bases between the germline ends. The CDR3 is 13 residues long. The DNA for the CDR3 is TGTGCCAGCACCTGGGGACAAAACACTGAAGCTTTCTTT. Its translation is CASTWGQNTEAFF.

This rearrangement joins TRBV29-1 to TRBJ2-1, with no clear D. Trimming removed 0 bases from V and 5 bases from J, with 11 bases in between. The CDR3 runs 14 residues. Germline assignment: CDR1 SQVTM and CDR2 ANQGSEA. In DNA, the CDR3 is TGCAGCGTTGAAGAGTATGAGGTCCACAATGAGCAGTTCTTC. Its translation: CSVEEYEVHNEQFF.

This clonotype appeared a few times. The rearrangement uses TRBV29-1 and TRBJ1-1; D uncertain. This CDR3 is 10 amino acids long. V lost 4 bases to trimming and J lost 10 bases, with 10 bases between them. Germline V lookup: CDR1 SQVTM, CDR2 ANQGSEA. CDR3: CSVVEGVAFF. CDR3 DNA: TGCAGCGTTGTCGAGGGCGTAGCTTTCTTT.

As to this clonotype: Its ends do not fully match the called genes, so a read error is possible. The chain uses TRBV27 and TRBJ1-1, with TRBD1 matching over 9 bases. The CDR3 totals 14 residues. CDR1 MNHEY and CDR2 SMNVEV come from the germline V gene (reference sequence). CDR3 nucleotides: TGTGCCAGCAGCTTATACAGGGGGCAGGCTGAAGCTTTCTTT. This encodes CASSLYRGQAEAFF.

The chain uses TRBV6-6 and TRBJ2-7, with D perhaps given as TRBD1 or TRBD2 (6 bases each). The germline V and J ends were trimmed by 5 bases and 0 bases, with 20 bases remaining between them. The CDR3 is 17 amino acids. In germline, CDR1 is MNHNY, CDR2 SVGAGI (reference sequence). CDR3 in amino acids: CASSLGSGGKVSYEQYF. The CDR3 DNA sequence: TGTGCCAGCAGTCTAGGCTCCGGGGGCAAAGTCTCCTACGAGCAGTACTTC.

The chain links TRBV5-6 to TRBJ2-1; the D gene is possibly TRBD1 (5 bases). With 0 bases removed from V and 4 bases from J, the gap between germline ends came to 11 bases. The CDR3 runs 15 residues. Germline CDR1 is SGHDT and CDR2 is YYEEEE. The CDR3 coding sequence is TGTGCCAGCAGCTTGGTAAGGGGCTTATACAATGAGCAGTTCTTC. It translates to CASSLVRGLYNEQFF.

V gene TRBV10-2 combines with J gene TRBJ2-1; 9 positions match TRBD2. Germline loops: CDR1 WSHSY, CDR2 SAAADI. The CDR3 is 18 residues long. With 0 bases clipped from V and 2 bases from J, the junction kept 8 bases outside the gene matches. The CDR3 here is CASSESLSGSPAYNEQFF. The CDR3 DNA follows: TGCGCCAGCAGTGAGTCGCTTAGCGGGAGTCCGGCCTACAATGAGCAGTTCTTC.

The V and J genes are TRBV6-6 and TRBJ1-1; D not certain. Germline CDR1 MNHNY, CDR2 SVGAGI (reference sequence). The V end was cut by 10 bases, the J end by 0 bases, with 9 bases between. This CDR3 has 12 residues. The DNA for the CDR3 is TGTGCCACGGGTCGAGTGAACACTGAAGCTTTCTTT. This codes for CATGRVNTEAFF.

The V gene is TRBV11-2, the J gene TRBJ2-2; TRBD2 might be the D (6 bases). In germline, CDR1 is SGHAT, CDR2 FQNNGV. The CDR3 has 16 residues. Trimming pared 6 bases from V and 2 bases from J, leaving 16 bases between. CDR3 in DNA: TGTGCCAGCAGGTCCGGGACTTCTATTAACACCGGGGAGCTGTTTTTT. Protein product: CASRSGTSINTGELFF.

This clonotype was observed a handful of times. J is TRBJ2-6 and V is TRBV15, with D perhaps assigned TRBD1 or TRBD2 (5 bases each). V was pared by 5 bases and J by 0 bases, with 17 bases between. CDR3 length: 18 amino acids. Germline V lookup: CDR1 LNHNV, CDR2 YYDKDF (reference sequence). CDR3 nucleotides: TGTGCCACCAGCGAATGGGGGACCATGAGCTCTGGGGCCAACGTCCTGACTTTC. Translating it yields CATSEWGTMSSGANVLTF.

The chain joins TRBV10-3 to TRBJ1-5; 7 bases are a match to TRBD1. V was pared by 2 bases and J by 0 bases, with 4 bases of the junction left unmatched. Germline-derived CDR1 and CDR2 are ENHRY and SYGVKD. This CDR3 has 16 residues. The CDR3 DNA reads TGTGCCATCAGTGAGGGACAGGTCTATAGCAATCAGCCCCAGCATTTT. Protein product: CAISEGQVYSNQPQHF.

This clonotype was detected only a few times. The gene calls are TRBV19 and TRBJ2-1; D gene unclear. CDR1 and CDR2 (germline): LNHDA, SQIVND (reference sequence). V lost 4 bases and J 6 bases, leaving 4 bases between the germline ends. This CDR3 comprises 11 residues. In DNA form, the CDR3 reads TGTGCCAGTAGTACGGCCAATGAGCAGTTCTTC. Translation: CASSTANEQFF.

The rearrangement joins TRBV6-5 to TRBJ1-1; D gene ambiguous. V was clipped by 0 bases and J by 0 bases, with 14 bases between them. Germline V gene data show CDR1 as MNHEY and CDR2 as SVGAGI. CDR3 size: 17 residues. The CDR3 DNA is TGTGCCAGCAGTTACTCGAGCGTCGGACTCATGAACACTGAAGCTTTCTTT. It yields the protein CASSYSSVGLMNTEAFF.

This clonotype was recorded at least ten times. This sequence joins TRBV12-3 or TRBV12-4 and TRBJ2-7, with a possible D match to TRBD2 (6 bases). Trimming removed 1 base at V and 4 bases at J, with 11 bases between. CDR3 length: 14 residues. The CDR3 protein is CASSLDGSAYEQYF. The CDR3 region has the DNA TGTGCCAGCAGTTTAGACGGGAGCGCGTACGAGCAGTACTTC.

CDR3 region: CSAQGEGNTIYF. CDR3 DNA: TGCAGTGCGCAGGGAGAAGGAAACACCATATATTTT. V usage is TRBV20-1 and J usage is TRBJ1-3, with a tentative D call TRBD1 (5 bases). CDR1 DFQATT and CDR2 SNEGSKA come from the germline V gene (reference sequence). Trimming stripped 6 bases from V and 4 bases from J, with 10 bases between. This CDR3 comprises 12 residues.

This chain links TRBV21-1 with TRBJ2-7; whether TRBD1, the table's D call, matches the DNA was not checked. TRBV21-1 is shown as a pseudogene. The CDR3 runs 13 residues. CDR3 DNA: TGTGCCAGTAGAACGACAGGGGGCTGCGAGCAGTACTTC. As protein: CASRTTGGCEQYF.

This clonotype came up a few times. The chain has TRBV10-3 and TRBJ2-3; 11 positions agree with TRBD2. In germline, CDR1 is ENHRY, CDR2 SYGVKD. The CDR3 totals 15 residues. The trim removed 10 bases at V and 2 bases at J, leaving 8 bases unmatched. In DNA, the CDR3 is TGTGCCACCTCGAGACTAGCGGGACTCACAGATACGCAGTATTTT. This codes for CATSRLAGLTDTQYF.

The chain links TRBV5-5 to TRBJ2-5; no clear D gene. Germline values: CDR1 SGHKS, CDR2 YYEKEE (reference sequence). This CDR3 has 17 residues. With 0 bases removed from V and 2 bases from J, the gap between germline ends came to 17 bases. The CDR3 spells CASSLGTFGGQQETQYF. CDR3 nucleotides: TGTGCCAGCAGCTTGGGGACCTTTGGTGGGCAACAAGAGACCCAGTACTTC. Full variable domain (outside the CDR3, taken from reference TRBV5-5 and TRBJ2-5): DAGVTQSPTHLIKTRGQQVTLRCSPISGHKSVSWYQQVLGQGPQFIFQYYEKEERGRGNFPDRFSARQFPNYSSELNVNALLLGDSALYLCASSLGTFGGQQETQYFGPGTRLLVL.

This clonotype has more than one count but fewer than ten. The chain carries TRBV24-1 and TRBJ2-6; D is possibly TRBD1 (5 bases). The germline V gene has CDR1 KGHDR and CDR2 SFDVKD. Between the trimmed V and J ends, which lost 2 bases and 2 bases, there was a span of 12 bases. The CDR3 runs 17 residues. CDR3 sequence: CATSDSLGATGANVLTF. CDR3 DNA: TGTGCCACCAGTGATTCGCTAGGGGCAACTGGGGCCAACGTCCTGACTTTC.

In regard to this clonotype: An end of the junction differs from the germline gene, which may be a read error. The chain carries TRBV6-1 and TRBJ2-5; the D gene is possibly TRBD1 (5 bases). There are 16 residues in the CDR3. CDR1 MNHNS and CDR2 SASEGT come from the germline V gene. Here the CDR3 reads CASSQATRVPYNEQYF. The DNA of the CDR3 is TGTGCCAGCAGTCAAGCGACCAGGGTCCCTTATAATGAGCAGTACTTC.

The chain carries TRBV21-1 and TRBJ1-2. TRBV21-1 is a recognized pseudogene. This CDR3 contains 16 residues. The CDR3 loop reads CASSKGRNSSNYGYTF. In DNA form, the CDR3 reads TGTGCCAGCAGCAAGGGTAGAAATTCCTCTAACTATGGCTACACCTTC.